Shown below are 14 T cell receptor beta chains from a single sample sequenced in a study of blood T cell repertoires in COVID-19. Generated by immunoSEQ multiplex PCR, the TCRdb table keeps only in-frame clones and is missing some. The table shows approximately 110,000 clones, with approximately 81% occurring only once. Sample: peripheral blood. The source is a man older than 75 with COVID-19, enrolled during active disease.

V usage is TRBV28 and J usage is TRBJ1-4; D gene ambiguous. Germline CDR1 MDHEN, CDR2 SYDVKM. The V gene lost 6 bases and the J gene lost 8 bases, with 22 bases spanning the gap. The CDR3 is made up of 16 amino acids. DNA of the CDR3: TGTGCCAGCAGCCCTTTCCTCGGAGGGCGAGAAGAAAAACTGTTTTTT. Its translation: CASSPFLGGREEKLFF.

To note about this clone: Other DNA sequences in this specimen translate into the identical CDR3. The chain carries TRBV29-1 and TRBJ1-5; 7 bases are shared with TRBD1. The CDR3 runs 13 residues. V dropped 6 bases and J dropped 2; count of bases not matched to a gene: 4. From germline, CDR1 is SQVTM and CDR2 ANQGSEA. The CDR3 bases are TGCAGCGTGGGGACAGAAGGCAATCAGCCCCAGCATTTT. Translation gives CSVGTEGNQPQHF.

The V and J genes are TRBV5-1 and TRBJ2-3; TRBD2 matches at 12 bases. Germline values: CDR1 SGHRS, CDR2 YFSETQ. The CDR3 totals 14 residues. V shed 4 bases, J shed 8 bases, and the junction held 5 bases outside the gene matches. The CDR3 reads CASSLGTSGFTQYF. The CDR3 DNA reads TGCGCCAGCAGCCTGGGGACTAGCGGGTTTACGCAGTATTTT. The whole variable domain, filled in from reference TRBV5-1 and TRBJ2-3, reads KAGVTQTPRYLIKTRGQQVTLSCSPISGHRSVSWYQQTPGQGLQFLFEYFSETQRNKGNFPGRFSGRQFSNSRSEMNVSTLELGDSALYLCASSLGTSGFTQYFGPGTRLTVL.

This chain uses TRBV19 with TRBJ1-2; the D gene is possibly TRBD1 (6 bases). Deletions cut 3 bases from V and 2 bases from J, with 10 bases between. The V gene's germline CDR1 is LNHDA and CDR2 SQIVND (reference sequence). This CDR3 is built from 14 residues. The CDR3 DNA is TGTGCCAGTAGTATTTTCGACAGGAACTATGGCTACACCTTC. The encoded protein is CASSIFDRNYGYTF. The variable domain in full, completed from reference TRBV19 and TRBJ1-2, reads DGGITQSPKYLFRKEGQNVTLSCEQNLNHDAMYWYRQDPGQGLRLIYYSQIVNDFQKGDIAEGYSVSREKKESFPLTVTSAQKNPTAFYLCASSIFDRNYGYTFGSGTRLTVV.

The V call is TRBV6-5, the J call TRBJ2-5, with TRBD1 matching over 8 bases. The CDR3 has 15 residues. The junction had 6 bases not matched to a gene; V was cut back by 2 bases and J by 4 bases. Germline V CDR1 and CDR2: MNHEY, SVGAGI. The CDR3 region is CASSYLQGVTETQYF. As DNA, the CDR3 is TGTGCCAGCAGTTACCTACAGGGGGTAACAGAGACCCAGTACTTC.

This chain links TRBV13 with TRBJ2-3; 7 bases map to TRBD2. The CDR3 contains 13 residues. V lost 5 bases and J lost 7; bases outside the gene matches: 6. Germline-derived CDR1 and CDR2 are PRHDT and FYEKMQ (reference sequence). In DNA form, the CDR3 reads TGTGCCAGCAGCGCTGAGGGACTACATACGCAGTATTTT. This translates into CASSAEGLHTQYF.

J is TRBJ2-1 and V is TRBV7-8; 8 bases fit TRBD2. V lost 3 bases to trimming and J lost 5 bases; unmatched junction nucleotides: 6. There are 15 residues in the CDR3. In germline, CDR1 is SGHVS, CDR2 FQNEAQ. For the CDR3, the DNA is TGTGCCAGCAGCTTTCGTCAAGCGGGAGACAATGAGCAGTTCTTC. Translation: CASSFRQAGDNEQFF.

The chain couples TRBV5-1 to TRBJ1-1; D is perhaps TRBD1 (5 bases). Deletions cut 4 bases from V and 9 bases from J, with 22 bases between. The CDR3 runs 15 residues. Germline assignment: CDR1 SGHRS and CDR2 YFSETQ. The DNA for the CDR3 is TGCGCCAGCAGCCCGACAGACGGCCGGGGGACCCAAGCTTTCTTT. Translating gives CASSPTDGRGTQAFF.

The rearrangement joins TRBV19 to TRBJ2-1; 10 bases are a match to TRBD2. The length of the CDR3 is 15 residues. Germline trimming cut 1 base from V and 7 bases from J; bases unmatched to any gene: 4. Germline values: CDR1 LNHDA, CDR2 SQIVND (reference sequence). This CDR3 is CASSIGLAGENEQFF. CDR3 in DNA: TGTGCCAGTAGTATAGGTCTAGCGGGAGAAAATGAGCAGTTCTTC.

Only one count was recorded for this clone. The chain employs TRBV3-1 (or the pseudogene TRBV3-2) and TRBJ2-7; TRBD2 matches at 13 bases. Unmatched junction bases numbered 10, after V lost 4 bases and J lost 4 bases. The CDR3 contains 17 residues. The germline V gene has CDR1 LGHDT and CDR2 YNNKEL (reference sequence). Written as DNA, the CDR3 is TGTGCCAGCAGCCTCCAGACCGGGACTAGCGGGACGTACGAGCAGTACTTC. This gives the protein CASSLQTGTSGTYEQYF.

J is TRBJ2-7 and V is TRBV28; 8 bases fit TRBD2. CDR1 and CDR2 (germline): MDHEN, SYDVKM. This CDR3 contains 17 residues. Trimming at V came to 3 bases and at J to 0 bases, leaving 10 bases not matched to a gene. The CDR3: CASSFTGGFDSSYEQYF. The CDR3 region has the DNA TGTGCCAGCAGTTTCACGGGAGGGTTTGATAGCTCCTACGAGCAGTACTTC.

The chain couples TRBV6-4 to TRBJ1-5; 9 bases are shared with TRBD1. Germline CDR1 is MRHNA and CDR2 is SNTAGT. The CDR3 has 16 residues. Trimming took 3 bases from V and 1 from J; bases not matched to a gene: 4. The CDR3 sequence: CASSDNRGHSNQPQHF. CDR3 nucleotides: TGTGCCAGCAGTGATAACAGGGGGCACAGCAATCAGCCCCAGCATTTT.

This clone appeared a few times. The rearrangement joins TRBV18 to TRBJ1-1, with D unclear. Germline assignment: CDR1 KGHSH and CDR2 LQKENI. This CDR3 spans 17 amino acids. V was shortened by 2 bases and J by 0 bases, with 16 bases between the two germline ends. The CDR3 sequence: CASSPIRRASMNTEAFF. The CDR3 bases are TGTGCCAGCTCACCAATCCGGAGGGCCAGTATGAACACTGAAGCTTTCTTT.

The chain couples TRBV18 to TRBJ1-5; perhaps TRBD1 as D (6 bases). Germline V lookup: CDR1 KGHSH, CDR2 LQKENI. CDR3 length: 16 amino acids. V was clipped by 0 bases and J by 10 bases, with 19 bases between them. Written as DNA, the CDR3 is TGTGCCAGCTCACCACCGTGGGGGGGGCTCCAGGGACCCCAGCATTTT. The encoded protein is CASSPPWGGLQGPQHF.